This note documents a single T cell receptor (beta chain) sequence. Profiled with immunoSEQ multiplex PCR; TCRdb holds only in-frame clones, not every one. Here the sample spans 250,000 or so clones, about 89% being singletons. These data come from a study of blood T cell repertoires in COVID-19. This CDR3 spans 13 amino acids. Trimming removed 4 bases from V and 8 bases from J; junction bases left unmatched: 6. Germline CDR1 reads SGHDT; CDR2 reads YYEEEE. The V gene is TRBV5-6, the J gene TRBJ2-1; 7 bases agree with TRBD1. The source of this sequence is a man aged 40-55 years with active or convalescent COVID-19. Sequencing was carried out using peripheral blood. The CDR3 reads CASSLQGWDEQFF. The CDR3 coding sequence is TGTGCCAGCAGCCTACAGGGGTGGGATGAGCAGTTCTTC.